This TCR beta chain came from a study of T cells in Graves' hyperthyroidism and ophthalmopathy. Study-wide points: Ophthalmopathy onset followed model prediction by a median around 6.9 months.

The CDR3 is 15 amino acids. From germline, CDR1 is MNHEY and CDR2 SMNVEV (reference sequence). V dropped 6 bases and J dropped 8; count of bases not matched to a gene: 9. In its sample, this clonotype was seen many times. The antigen is not known. TCR beta CDR3 sequences were amplified from RNA transcripts. The HTBI primer set drove a first-round RT-PCR of the TCR CDR3. TCRdb redid the calling of the multiplex PCR reads with MiXCR, one entry per CDR3 protein. The sample lists nearly 600,000 distinct CDR3 sequences, 12% to 15% occurring once. Sequencing was done on a sample of blood. This TCR came from a woman in her late teens or twenties with Graves' ophthalmopathy. The V call is TRBV27, the J call TRBJ2-1; 11 nucleotides match TRBD2. This CDR3 is CASSELAGGFYEQFF. DNA for the CDR3: TGTGCCAGCAGCGAGCTAGCGGGAGGTTTCTATGAGCAGTTCTTC.